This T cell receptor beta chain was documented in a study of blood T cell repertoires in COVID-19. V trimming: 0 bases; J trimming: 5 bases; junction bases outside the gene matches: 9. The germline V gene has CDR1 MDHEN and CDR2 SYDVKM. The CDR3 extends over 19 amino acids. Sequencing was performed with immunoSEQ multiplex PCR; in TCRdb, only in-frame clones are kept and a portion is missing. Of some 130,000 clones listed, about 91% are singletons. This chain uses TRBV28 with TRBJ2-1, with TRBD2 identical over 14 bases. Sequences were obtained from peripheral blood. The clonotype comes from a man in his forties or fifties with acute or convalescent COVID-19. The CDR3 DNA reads TGTGCCAGCAGTTTATGGACGCCGGGACTAGCGGGAGAGCACAATGAGCAGTTCTTC. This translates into CASSLWTPGLAGEHNEQFF.